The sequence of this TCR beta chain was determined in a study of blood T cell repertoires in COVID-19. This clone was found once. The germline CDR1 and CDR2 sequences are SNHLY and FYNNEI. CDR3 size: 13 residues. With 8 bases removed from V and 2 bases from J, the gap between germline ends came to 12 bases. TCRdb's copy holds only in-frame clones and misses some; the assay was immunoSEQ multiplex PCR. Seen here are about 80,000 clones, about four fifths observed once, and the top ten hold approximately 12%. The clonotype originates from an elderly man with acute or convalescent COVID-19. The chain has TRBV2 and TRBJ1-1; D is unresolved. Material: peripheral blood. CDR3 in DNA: TGTGCCAGCTTAGGAAACAGTAACACTGAAGCTTTCTTT. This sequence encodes CASLGNSNTEAFF.